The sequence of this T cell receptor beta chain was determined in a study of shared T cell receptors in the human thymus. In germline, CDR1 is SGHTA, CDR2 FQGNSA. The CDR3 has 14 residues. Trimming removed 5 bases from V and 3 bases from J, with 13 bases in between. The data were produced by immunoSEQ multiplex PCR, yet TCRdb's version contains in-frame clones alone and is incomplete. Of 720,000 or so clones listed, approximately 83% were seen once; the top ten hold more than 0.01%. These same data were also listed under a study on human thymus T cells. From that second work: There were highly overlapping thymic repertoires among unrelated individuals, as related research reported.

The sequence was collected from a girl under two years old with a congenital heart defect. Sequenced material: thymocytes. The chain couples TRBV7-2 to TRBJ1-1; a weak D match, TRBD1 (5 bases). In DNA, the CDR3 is TGTGCCAGCAGCGGAATCAGGGAGGACACTGAAGCTTTCTTT. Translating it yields CASSGIREDTEAFF.